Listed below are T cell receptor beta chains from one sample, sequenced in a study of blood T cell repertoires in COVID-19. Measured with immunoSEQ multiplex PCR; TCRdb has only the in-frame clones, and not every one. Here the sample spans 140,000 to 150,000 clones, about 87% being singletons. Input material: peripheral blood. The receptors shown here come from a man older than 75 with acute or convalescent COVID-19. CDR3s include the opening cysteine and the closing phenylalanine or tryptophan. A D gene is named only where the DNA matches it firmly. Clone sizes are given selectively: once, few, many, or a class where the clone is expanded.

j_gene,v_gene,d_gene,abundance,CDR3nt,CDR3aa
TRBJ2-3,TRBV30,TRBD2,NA,TGTGCCTGGAGTGTCGGCGGGAGGTTCACAGATACGCAGTATTTT,CAWSVGGRFTDTQYF
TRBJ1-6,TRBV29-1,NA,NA,TGCAGCGGGGTGCCGGGCCCGCCGGGATCACCCCTCCACTTT,CSGVPGPPGSPLHF
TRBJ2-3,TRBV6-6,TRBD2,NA,TGTGCCAGCAGTCCCCCACGGACTAGCTGGGAGGATGCAGATACGCAGTATTTT,CASSPPRTSWEDADTQYF
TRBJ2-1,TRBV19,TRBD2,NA,TGTGCCAGTAGTACTAGCGGGACCACCATCGGCAATGAGCAGTTCTTC,CASSTSGTTIGNEQFF
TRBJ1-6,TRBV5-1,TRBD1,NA,TGCGCCAACAGCTTGGGACAGATTTATAATTCACCCCTCCACTTT,CANSLGQIYNSPLHF
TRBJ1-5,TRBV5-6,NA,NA,TGTGCCAGCAGCCTAAGACAGCCTAATCAGCCCCAGCATTTT,CASSLRQPNQPQHF
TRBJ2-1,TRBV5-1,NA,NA,TGCGCCAGCAGCACACGCAGCAGGGGCGCCTACAATGAGCAGTTCTTC,CASSTRSRGAYNEQFF
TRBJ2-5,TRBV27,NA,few,TGTGCCAGCGGGTCGGGACGGGGGGAGACCCAGTACTTC,CASGSGRGETQYF
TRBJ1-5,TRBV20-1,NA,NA,TGCAGTGCTAGTTCTGGCGGACCCCAGCATTTT,CSASSGGPQHF
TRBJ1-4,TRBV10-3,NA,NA,TGTGCCATCAAAGAGGTGCCTAATGAAAAACTGTTTTTT,CAIKEVPNEKLFF
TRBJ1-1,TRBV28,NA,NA,TGTGCCAGCAGTTTGGGACTGCGGCAAGCTTTCTTT,CASSLGLRQAFF
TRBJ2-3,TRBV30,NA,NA,TGTGCCTGGAGTGTACGGGTCCCCACAGATACGCAGTATTTT,CAWSVRVPTDTQYF
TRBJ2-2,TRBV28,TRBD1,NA,TGTGCCAGCAGTCCCGGGACAGGGGGTTCGAGGGAGCTGTTTTTT,CASSPGTGGSRELFF
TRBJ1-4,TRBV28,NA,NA,TGTGCCGGAAAGCCCGCGGGGGGGGGTCCTAATGAAAAACTGTTTTTT,CAGKPAGGGPNEKLFF
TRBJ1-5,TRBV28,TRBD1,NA,TGTGCCAGCACCCTCCGGGGCAGGGGGCGCGGTCAGCCCCAGCATTTT,CASTLRGRGRGQPQHF
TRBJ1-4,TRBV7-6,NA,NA,TGTGCCAGCAGCTTAGGGGCATTAACTAATGAAAAACTGTTTTTT,CASSLGALTNEKLFF
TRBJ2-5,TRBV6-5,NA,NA,TGTGCCAGCAGTTACCAGGTCGTCCAGGCTTTAGAGACCCAGTACTTC,CASSYQVVQALETQYF
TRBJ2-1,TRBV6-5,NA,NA,TGTGCCAGCAGTAGCGGGCGGAATGAGCAGTTCTTC,CASSSGRNEQFF
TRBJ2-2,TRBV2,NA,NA,TGTGCCAGCAGTGGGACTACCCTAGGGACCGGGGAGCTGTTTTTT,CASSGTTLGTGELFF
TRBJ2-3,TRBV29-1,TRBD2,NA,TGCAGCGTTGAGGCTAGCGGGGGGGCCTTCACAGATACGCAGTATTTT,CSVEASGGAFTDTQYF
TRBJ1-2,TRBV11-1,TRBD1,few,TGTGCCAGCAGCCCGACAGGGGGCGAAGGCTATGGCTACACCTTC,CASSPTGGEGYGYTF